The 23 T cell receptor beta chains below come from one sample, sequenced in a study of T-cell reconstitution after alpha-beta-depleted transplantation in children (TCRdb year 2016). The library was built by means of PCR. TCRdb lists the instrument as Illumina HiSeq 2500. TCR libraries were prepared with molecular barcoding, using unique molecular identifiers to normalize TCRbeta repertoire quantification. TCRdb applied fastp at Q25 and MiXCR to the public reads, then kept only in-frame beta chains. Duplicate CDR3 protein sequences are folded into a single record with the most common DNA and genes. This sample comprises about 870,000 distinct CDR3 sequences, 16% of them detected only once. The ten largest make up about 4.6% of the sample. The sample's treatment or condition label, decoded: allogeneic hematopoietic cell transplantation with graft depleted of TCRalphabeta T cells and CD19 B cells. Sample: PBMCs, mostly from graft donor cells, taken 360 days after TCRalphabeta/CD19-depleted stem cell transplant. The receptors were gathered from a male patient younger than 18 who had a stem cell transplant for acute lymphoblastic leukemia, so the T cells may come from the graft donor.

This clonotype came up a few times. V is TRBV10-2 and J is TRBJ1-6; weak D call: TRBD1 (5 bases). The CDR3 runs 15 residues. V lost 3 bases, J lost 6 bases, and 12 bases lay in between. The V gene's germline CDR1 is WSHSY and CDR2 SAAADI. CDR3 region: CASSEWRGLNSPLHF. CDR3 bases: TGCGCCAGCAGTGAATGGCGGGGACTTAATTCACCCCTCCACTTT.

There are a few counts of this clonotype. The rearrangement uses TRBV7-3 and TRBJ2-1, with no clear D. Germline CDR1 reads SGHTA; CDR2 reads FQGTGA. This CDR3 is built from 14 residues. V was pared by 2 bases and J by 8 bases, with 13 bases between. The CDR3 loop reads CASSLDPRGDEQFF. The CDR3 DNA follows: TGTGCCAGCAGCTTAGACCCCCGAGGAGATGAGCAGTTCTTC.

This clonotype was observed a few times. The chain combines TRBV5-5 with TRBJ2-1; D is unresolved. Germline V gives CDR1 SGHKS, CDR2 YYEKEE (reference sequence). V dropped 4 bases and J dropped 2 bases, with 7 bases sitting between them. There are 13 residues in the CDR3. The DNA for the CDR3 is TGTGCCAGCAGCCGACTGGCCTACAATGAGCAGTTCTTC. Its translation is CASSRLAYNEQFF.

The genes are TRBV7-3 and TRBJ2-1; 8 bases are shared with TRBD2. Germline V gene lookup returns CDR1 SGHTA and CDR2 FQGTGA. The CDR3 is 16 amino acids. The V gene end was trimmed by 6 bases and the J gene end by 7 bases; junction bases not matched to a gene: 14. CDR3: CASSPALDSGINEQFF. The CDR3 nucleotides read TGTGCCAGCAGTCCAGCTTTAGATAGCGGGATTAATGAGCAGTTCTTC.

The V gene is TRBV20-1, the J gene TRBJ1-5, with D perhaps matching TRBD1 (6 bases). V was cut by 6 bases and J by 8 bases, with 20 bases left in between. The CDR3 has 14 residues. Germline assignment: CDR1 DFQATT and CDR2 SNEGSKA (reference sequence). The CDR3 region is CSATRGRTGEPQHF. DNA of the CDR3: TGCAGTGCAACCAGGGGCAGGACGGGAGAGCCCCAGCATTTT.

Only a few counts were recorded for this clonotype. J is TRBJ2-1 and V is TRBV14, with TRBD2 matching 11 bases. The CDR3 extends over 13 amino acids. V lost 8 bases to trimming and J lost 9 bases; unmatched junction nucleotides: 6. Germline V gene sequence: CDR1 SGHDN, CDR2 FVKESK. This CDR3 reads CASGIAGGREQFF. CDR3 DNA sequence: TGTGCCAGCGGGATAGCGGGAGGGCGTGAGCAGTTCTTC. The complete variable domain, with remaining parts taken from reference TRBV14 and TRBJ2-1, reads EAGVTQFPSHSVIEKGQTVTLRCDPISGHDNLYWYRRVMGKEIKFLLHFVKESKQDESGMPNNRFLAERTGGTYSTLKVQPAELEDSGVYFCASGIAGGREQFFGPGTRLTVL.

Notes on this clonotype: A much bigger clone sits one base away, suggesting this may be a read error. The gene calls are TRBV10-3 and TRBJ2-7; the D gene is possibly TRBD2 (6 bases). The germline V and J ends were trimmed by 3 bases and 5 bases, with 14 bases remaining between them. Germline-derived CDR1 and CDR2 are ENHRY and SYGVKD. The CDR3 runs 14 residues. Here the CDR3 DNA reads TGTGCCATCAGTGACCCCGCGACTAGAAACGAGCAGTACTTC. Translated, it gives CAISDPATRNEQYF.

The rearrangement joins TRBV6-2 or TRBV6-3 to TRBJ2-1; 12 bases are a match to TRBD2. CDR3 length: 17 amino acids. Germline lookup yields CDR1 MNHEY and CDR2 SVGEGT. Unmatched junction bases numbered 7, after V lost 0 bases and J lost 7 bases. CDR3 region: CASSYSLTSGRENEQFF. The DNA of the CDR3 is TGTGCCAGCAGTTACTCCCTGACTAGCGGGAGAGAGAATGAGCAGTTCTTC.

A few counts support this clonotype. The genes are TRBV20-1 and TRBJ2-7; D not resolved. There are 12 residues in the CDR3. Trimming removed 3 bases from V and 0 bases from J, with 6 bases in between. The germline CDR1 and CDR2 sequences are DFQATT and SNEGSKA (reference sequence). The CDR3 DNA reads as TGCAGTGCTAGTAGGAGCTCCTACGAGCAGTACTTC. Residues: CSASRSSYEQYF.

The chain couples TRBV3-1 to TRBJ1-1; 7 nucleotides match TRBD1. J lost 0 bases, V lost 5 bases, and 6 bases had no gene match. CDR3 length: 15 amino acids. CDR1 and CDR2 from the germline V gene are LGHDT and YNNKEL (reference sequence). The CDR3 spells CASSRPGTVNTEAFF. CDR3 coding DNA: TGTGCCAGCAGCAGGCCCGGGACAGTGAACACTGAAGCTTTCTTT.

The rearrangement links TRBV6-1 to TRBJ1-2, with a possible D match to TRBD1 (5 bases). Germline CDR1 is MNHNS and CDR2 is SASEGT. The CDR3 has 16 amino acids. V lost 5 bases, J lost 1 base, and 17 bases lay in between. CDR3 sequence (DNA): TGTGCCAGCAGTCCCGGGACGGACGCATATAACTATGGCTACACCTTC. Translation gives CASSPGTDAYNYGYTF.

The chain has TRBV5-1 and TRBJ2-7, with D possibly TRBD1 on 5 matching bases. Germline assignment: CDR1 SGHRS and CDR2 YFSETQ. V was clipped by 0 bases and J by 2 bases, with 12 bases between them. The CDR3 runs to 15 residues. In nucleotides, the CDR3 is TGCGCCAGCAGCTTGGAAGCAGGGATGGCCTACGAGCAGTACTTC. Residues: CASSLEAGMAYEQYF.

This clonotype was observed many times. CDR3 residues: CASSPSPRSYEQYF. The CDR3 nucleotides read TGCGCCAGCAGCCCGAGCCCTCGCTCCTACGAGCAGTACTTC. The chain has TRBV4-1 and TRBJ2-7; D is unresolved. CDR1 is MGHRA and CDR2 is YSYEKL in the germline V gene. The CDR3 covers 14 residues. V was pared by 4 bases and J by 0 bases, with 10 bases between.

This clonotype was detected many times. The rearrangement links TRBV5-1 to TRBJ2-1; D is uncertain. Deletions cut 0 bases from V and 9 bases from J, with 7 bases between. The length of the CDR3 is 12 residues. Looked up from germline, CDR1 is SGHRS and CDR2 is YFSETQ. CDR3 coding DNA: TGCGCCAGCAGCTTGGGAGGCCGTGAGCAGTTCTTC. Translated: CASSLGGREQFF.

This clonotype was found a few times. CDR3 coding DNA: TGCGCCAGCAGCCTCCTGGAGAGGGCTAGCGGCTCAAGCTCCTACGAGCAGTACTTC. Its protein is CASSLLERASGSSSYEQYF. The chain carries TRBV4-3 and TRBJ2-7, with 7 bases that match TRBD2. CDR3 length: 19 residues. With V trimmed by 4 bases and J by 0 bases, 18 bases remained unmatched. CDR1 is LGHNA and CDR2 is YSLEER in the germline V gene.

Only a few counts were recorded for this clonotype. In nucleotides, the CDR3 is TGCGCCAGCACTGACAGGGGGCGATTCGAGAATGCCGGGGAGCTGTTTTTT. This codes for CASTDRGRFENAGELFF. The genes are TRBV5-1 and TRBJ2-2, with 10 bases matching TRBD1. In germline, CDR1 is SGHRS, CDR2 YFSETQ. V was clipped by 6 bases and J by 6 bases; unmatched bases: 14. The CDR3 spans 17 residues.

This clonotype showed up many times. This chain links TRBV15 with TRBJ1-1; 10 nucleotides line up with TRBD1. The CDR3 is made up of 12 amino acids. Unmatched junction bases numbered 3, after V lost 3 bases and J lost 11 bases. Germline V CDR1 and CDR2: LNHNV, YYDKDF (reference sequence). CDR3 nucleotides: TGTGCCACCAGCAGCAGGACAGGGGGGGCTTTCTTT. Its protein is CATSSRTGGAFF.

The chain couples TRBV13 to TRBJ1-2; D unresolved. With 5 bases removed from V and 4 bases from J, the gap between germline ends came to 20 bases. The CDR3 covers 16 residues. Germline values: CDR1 PRHDT, CDR2 FYEKMQ (reference sequence). CDR3 sequence: CASSAVSGARGYGYTF. The CDR3 coding sequence is TGTGCCAGCAGCGCCGTCTCAGGCGCGCGGGGCTATGGCTACACCTTC. Filled out from reference TRBV13 and TRBJ1-2, the complete variable domain reads AAGVIQSPRHLIKEKRETATLKCYPIPRHDTVYWYQQGPGQDPQFLISFYEKMQSDKGSIPDRFSAQQFSDYHSELNMSSLELGDSALYFCASSAVSGARGYGYTFGSGTRLTVV.

This clonotype has ten or more counts. The chain combines TRBV5-1 with TRBJ2-5, with 7 bases that match TRBD1. Trimming at V came to 4 bases and at J to 5 bases, leaving 5 bases not matched to a gene. The length of the CDR3 is 13 residues. CDR1 SGHRS and CDR2 YFSETQ come from the germline V gene. CDR3 sequence reads: CASSTGQLETQYF. In DNA, the CDR3 is TGCGCCAGCAGCACGGGACAGTTGGAGACCCAGTACTTC.

This chain uses TRBV14 with TRBJ2-1, with D uncertain. V lost 4 bases to trimming and J lost 7 bases, with 14 bases between them. The CDR3 spans 14 residues. Germline V gene sequence: CDR1 SGHDN, CDR2 FVKESK. This chain's CDR3 is CASSLHLLDNEQFF. CDR3 sequence (DNA): TGTGCCAGCAGCCTCCACCTGTTAGATAATGAGCAGTTCTTC.

A single count supports this clonotype. The chain employs TRBV5-1 and TRBJ1-4, with no clear D. CDR1 and CDR2 (germline): SGHRS, YFSETQ. V dropped 4 bases and J dropped 6 bases, with 19 bases sitting between them. This CDR3 has 16 amino acids. This CDR3 is CASSLGGWSTDEKLFF. In DNA, the CDR3 is TGCGCCAGCAGCCTGGGCGGGTGGAGTACGGATGAAAAACTGTTTTTT.

This clonotype was seen many times. The V call is TRBV29-1, the J call TRBJ1-2, with D unresolved. Per the germline V gene, CDR1 is SQVTM and CDR2 is ANQGSEA. V was shortened by 6 bases and J by 8 bases, with 13 bases between the two germline ends. This CDR3 is built from 11 residues. The CDR3 spells CSVPSIWGYTF. The CDR3 nucleotides read TGCAGCGTGCCCTCTATATGGGGCTACACCTTC.

CDR3 sequence: CSASLNGERAKGYTF. The CDR3 region has the DNA TGCAGTGCTTCCCTCAACGGCGAGAGGGCGAAGGGCTACACCTTC. The V gene is TRBV20-1, the J gene TRBJ1-2; D gene ambiguous. The CDR3 extends over 15 amino acids. The V end was cut by 5 bases, the J end by 8 bases, with 24 bases between. CDR1 DFQATT and CDR2 SNEGSKA come from the germline V gene (reference sequence).